Each of the 2 T cell receptor beta chains below was sequenced from the same sample in a study of OX40 agonist ivuxolimab in advanced cancers. Library generation was performed with the immunoSEQ multiplex PCR assay. The table comes from immuneACCESS by way of TCRdb, which keeps in-frame sequences with V and J called. Part of the clones is missing from these tables; in studies checked, under half for an unresolved V gene and the rest for unknown reasons. Across this sample there are tens of thousands of clones, with roughly nine tenths seen only once. About 4% of the sample rests with the top ten. Sample: CD4+ or CD8+ T cells sorted from blood, taken in a trial of the OX40 agonist ivuxolimab. The source of these receptors is an adult with an advanced solid tumor such as melanoma, head and neck, liver or kidney cancer.

The chain has TRBV2 and TRBJ1-4; D possibly corresponds to TRBD1 (6 bases). The CDR3 has 15 amino acids. The germline V gene encodes CDR1 SNHLY and CDR2 FYNNEI. V was clipped by 2 bases and J by 8 bases, with 15 bases between them. In DNA, the CDR3 is TGTGCCAGCAGTGAAAGCCCGACAGGAAGGGAAAAACTGTTTTTT. This translates into CASSESPTGREKLFF.

The rearrangement joins TRBV5-1 to TRBJ1-1, with D possibly being TRBD1 (5 bases). The CDR3 extends over 17 amino acids. Germline CDR1 and CDR2: SGHRS and YFSETQ. The V and J ends lost 0 bases and 4 bases respectively, with 19 bases between them. CDR3: CASSLDPRDGGFTEAFF. CDR3 coding DNA: TGCGCCAGCAGCTTGGATCCCCGGGACGGGGGGTTCACTGAAGCTTTCTTT.